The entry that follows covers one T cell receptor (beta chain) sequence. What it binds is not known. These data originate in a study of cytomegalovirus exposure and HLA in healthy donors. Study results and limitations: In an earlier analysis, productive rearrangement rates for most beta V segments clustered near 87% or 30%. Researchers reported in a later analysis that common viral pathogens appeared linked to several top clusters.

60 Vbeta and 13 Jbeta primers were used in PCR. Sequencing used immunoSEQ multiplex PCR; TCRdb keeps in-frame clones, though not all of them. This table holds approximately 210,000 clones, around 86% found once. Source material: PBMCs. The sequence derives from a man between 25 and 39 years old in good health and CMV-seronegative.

In DNA form, the CDR3 reads TGTGCCAGCAGCTTTCGAACAGGTCTCTCTGGAAACACCATATATTTT. Amino acids: CASSFRTGLSGNTIYF. The chain combines TRBV7-9 with TRBJ1-3; TRBD1 is a possible D gene (5 bases). CDR1 is SEHNR and CDR2 is FQNEAQ in the germline V gene (reference sequence). The CDR3 runs 16 residues. The V and J ends lost 3 bases and 0 bases respectively, with 12 bases between them.